The 7 T cell receptor beta chains listed next were all sequenced from one sample in a study of blood T cells in healthy people across ages. A second about 7 to 12 cycle PCR used barcoded and J-beta primers. TCRdb passed the 5' RACE reads through MiXCR, listing each CDR3 protein once. Of 700,000 to 850,000 distinct CDR3 sequences listed, around 34% are singletons. Sequencing was performed on blood. The receptors were sampled from a man aged 18-30 years in good health.

The chain joins TRBV2 to TRBJ2-1, with D possibly called TRBD1 or TRBD2 (6 bases each). The V gene lost 7 bases and the J gene lost 13 bases, with 29 bases spanning the gap. The CDR3 covers 16 residues. CDR1 is SNHLY, CDR2 FYNNEI, per germline. CDR3 sequence (DNA): TGTGCCAGCATAAAGGGGGGCCGGATTTTTGTGGAGACCCAGTTCTTC. This gives the protein CASIKGGRIFVETQFF.

This clonotype has only a few counts. The genes are TRBV24-1 and TRBJ1-2; 7 nucleotides align to TRBD1. The CDR3 covers 18 residues. In germline, CDR1 is KGHDR, CDR2 SFDVKD. J lost 1 base, V lost 1 base, and 11 bases had no gene match. Here the CDR3 reads CATSDLTPTGQLNYGYTF. For the CDR3, the DNA is TGTGCCACCAGTGATTTAACGCCGACGGGACAGCTTAACTATGGCTACACCTTC.

The chain employs TRBV29-1 and TRBJ2-1; no definite D call. The germline V gene has CDR1 SQVTM and CDR2 ANQGSEA. The CDR3 has 12 residues. V lost 0 bases to trimming and J lost 11 bases, with 11 bases between them. The CDR3 is CSVEEGQRKQFF. The CDR3 DNA reads as TGCAGCGTTGAAGAGGGCCAGCGTAAGCAGTTCTTC.

This clonotype was seen many times. The chain joins TRBV7-2 to TRBJ2-1, with a possible D match to TRBD2 (6 bases). The ends were cut back, 5 bases at V and 4 bases at J, with 9 bases in the middle. The CDR3 spans 13 residues. Per germline, CDR1 SGHTA and CDR2 FQGNSA. DNA for the CDR3: TGTGCCAGCAGCCCCGGGACTTACAATGAGCAGTTCTTC. It translates to CASSPGTYNEQFF.

This clonotype was seen a handful of times. This sequence joins TRBV18 and TRBJ1-5, with D unresolved. This CDR3 has 13 amino acids. The germline CDR1 and CDR2 sequences are KGHSH and LQKENI. Trimming cost V 3 bases and J 3 bases, with 6 bases left between them. CDR3 amino acids: CASSPGNNQPQHF. The CDR3 DNA sequence: TGTGCCAGCTCACCGGGGAACAATCAGCCCCAGCATTTT.

The genes are TRBV7-2 and TRBJ1-1, with D tentatively TRBD1 (5 bases). The V end lost 2 bases, the J end lost 4 bases, and 11 bases lay between the germline ends. The CDR3 consists of 14 residues. The germline gives CDR1 SGHTA, CDR2 FQGNSA. The CDR3, as DNA: TGTGCCAGCAGCTTACAGGGCCCGAGCACTGAAGCTTTCTTT. Translation: CASSLQGPSTEAFF.

This clonotype was picked up many times. The DNA for the CDR3 is TGTGCCAGCAGCTTAGACAGGGGAGGAGCAGGCTACACCTTC. It codes for CASSLDRGGAGYTF. The V call is TRBV7-2, the J call TRBJ1-2; the match to TRBD1 covers 7 bases. V shed 1 base and J 8 bases; nucleotides not matched to a gene: 7. Looked up from germline, CDR1 is SGHTA and CDR2 is FQGNSA. The CDR3 contains 14 residues.